This T cell receptor beta chain was sequenced in a study of cytomegalovirus exposure and HLA in healthy donors. Turning to the study itself: Earlier findings included some 100 million unique TCR beta sequences obtained from about 179 million T cells. Study findings and constraints: At a 0.05 false discovery rate, a later analysis found roughly 17,000 TCR beta sequences to be associated with HLA alleles. In a later analysis, TCR association rates varied by HLA locus: DRB1 most, HLA-C fewest. There were some V segments, including TRBV6-2 and TRBV6-3, excluded as indistinguishable.

The CDR3 is 15 amino acids. The germline V gene has CDR1 SGHDN and CDR2 FVKESK. V lost 4 bases and J lost 1, with 13 bases in between. In the PCR, 60 Vbeta and 13 Jbeta primers were used. The protocol was immunoSEQ multiplex PCR, while the TCRdb copy is restricted to in-frame clones and leaves out a portion. The sample has roughly 100,000 clones, approximately 79% seen once; the top ten hold roughly 3.6%. Concerning this clone: Its antigen is not known.

This clonotype was sampled from a man aged 60 to 75 in good health and CMV-seronegative. This chain joins TRBV14 and TRBJ1-1, with a tentative D call TRBD1 (6 bases). Sample: PBMCs. CDR3 DNA sequence: TGTGCCAGCAGCCCCAGGGGACGGAAGAACACTGAAGCTTTCTTT. It translates to CASSPRGRKNTEAFF. Full variable domain (rest looked up from reference TRBV14 and TRBJ1-1): EAGVTQFPSHSVIEKGQTVTLRCDPISGHDNLYWYRRVMGKEIKFLLHFVKESKQDESGMPNNRFLAERTGGTYSTLKVQPAELEDSGVYFCASSPRGRKNTEAFFGQGTRLTVV.